This T cell receptor beta chain was sequenced during a study of OX40 agonist ivuxolimab in advanced cancers. Using immunoSEQ multiplex PCR, the repertoire was profiled, and TCRdb retains in-frame clones only, with some absent. This repertoire shows around 31,000 clones, approximately 85% found once; its top ten account for around three fifths. Germline values: CDR1 SGHDN, CDR2 FVKESK. V was trimmed by 3 bases and J by 0 bases, leaving 9 bases between them. This CDR3 region has 16 residues. Exclusion of a patient followed from autoimmune disease history or systemic immunosuppression. This TCR derives from an adult with an advanced solid tumor such as melanoma, head and neck, liver or kidney cancer. The sample in question was CD4+ or CD8+ T cells sorted from blood, obtained in a trial of the OX40 agonist ivuxolimab. This chain links TRBV14 with TRBJ1-6; possible D gene TRBD1, 6 bases. The CDR3: CASSHPGDSYNSPLHF. The CDR3 DNA reads as TGTGCCAGCAGCCACCCAGGGGACTCCTATAATTCACCCCTCCACTTT.